Below are 11 T cell receptor beta chains sequenced from a single sample in a study of Graves' ophthalmopathy and Graves' hyperthyroidism. CDR3 regions of TCR beta were amplified from RNA transcripts. Second-round multiplex PCR followed a first-round RT-PCR using HTBI primers. TCRdb passed the multiplex PCR reads through MiXCR, listing each CDR3 protein once. Here the sample spans about 700,000 distinct CDR3 sequences, 35% to 50% being singletons. The sample consisted of peripheral blood. These receptors were obtained from an adult man with Graves' ophthalmopathy.

In this sample, this clonotype turned up many times. This chain joins TRBV7-9 and TRBJ1-2, with D tentatively TRBD1 (6 bases). V was clipped by 5 bases and J by 4 bases, with 11 bases between them. The germline V gene encodes CDR1 SEHNR and CDR2 FQNEAQ (reference sequence). This CDR3 contains 13 residues. CDR3 DNA: TGTGCCAGCAGCCCAGGGGAATTCTATGGCTACACCTTC. This encodes CASSPGEFYGYTF.

In this sample, this clonotype turned up many times. The CDR3 bases are TGTGCCAGCAGTTACTCGTTCGGGGGCTACGAGCAGTACTTC. It codes for CASSYSFGGYEQYF. The gene calls are TRBV6-5 and TRBJ2-7; possibly TRBD2 for D (6 bases). V shed 0 bases and J shed 3 bases, with 9 bases lying between them. The CDR3 is made up of 14 amino acids. The V gene's germline CDR1 is MNHEY and CDR2 SVGAGI.

There are many counts of this clonotype. The gene calls are TRBV20-1 and TRBJ2-7; D unclear. V gave up 4 bases and J gave up 6 bases, with 7 bases separating them. Germline values: CDR1 DFQATT, CDR2 SNEGSKA (reference sequence). CDR3 length equals 10 residues. The CDR3 DNA follows: TGCAGTGCTACCTTCGGCGAGCAGTACTTC. Its translation: CSATFGEQYF.

This clonotype was picked up one time. This sequence joins TRBV20-1 and TRBJ1-6; no clear D gene. Per the germline V gene, CDR1 is DFQATT and CDR2 is SNEGSKA (reference sequence). V lost 5 bases and J 9 bases, leaving 8 bases between the germline ends. The CDR3 is 11 amino acids. CDR3 in amino acids: CSAGLGSPLHF. The CDR3 region has the DNA TGCAGTGCTGGACTAGGTTCACCCCTCCACTTT.

To note about this clonotype: A much bigger clone sits one base away, suggesting this may be a read error. The chain links TRBV2 to TRBJ1-4; D ambiguous. From germline, CDR1 is SNHLY and CDR2 FYNNEI. V lost 2 bases to trimming and J lost 8 bases, with 15 bases between them. CDR3 size: 15 residues. For the CDR3, the DNA is TGTGCCAGCAGTGAACTGACGTCGGGTGCAGAAAAACTGTTTTTT. This sequence encodes CASSELTSGAEKLFF.

On this clonotype itself: One end of the junction fails to match germline, which may point to a read error. This chain links TRBV10-3 with TRBJ1-2, with D perhaps matching TRBD1 (6 bases). The CDR3 is 15 residues long. Germline CDR1 reads ENHRY; CDR2 reads SYGVKD. DNA of the CDR3: TGTGCCAGCAGTTCCAGGGGCAATTCTAACTATGGCTACACCTTC. Translating it yields CASSSRGNSNYGYTF.

This rearrangement joins TRBV7-9 to TRBJ1-5, with 11 bases matching TRBD1. Trimming removed 2 bases from V and 6 bases from J; junction bases left unmatched: 6. CDR3 size: 16 residues. Germline loops: CDR1 SEHNR, CDR2 FQNEAQ (reference sequence). The CDR3 here is CASSLYPGQGGQPQHF. CDR3 sequence (DNA): TGTGCCAGCAGCTTATACCCGGGACAGGGGGGTCAGCCCCAGCATTTT.

In its sample, this clonotype was seen a few times. The V call is TRBV9, the J call TRBJ2-5; tentative D call: TRBD1 (5 bases). The CDR3 runs 12 residues. The V gene's germline CDR1 is SGDLS and CDR2 YYNGEE. Trimming shortened V by 4 bases and J by 4 bases, and 8 bases separated the two germline ends. The CDR3 here is CASSTQGETQYF. The DNA of the CDR3 is TGTGCCAGCAGCACCCAGGGAGAGACCCAGTACTTC.

V gene TRBV2 combines with J gene TRBJ2-7; D may be TRBD1 or TRBD2 (6 bases each). Germline V gene sequence: CDR1 SNHLY, CDR2 FYNNEI. CDR3 length: 14 amino acids. V was cut by 5 bases and J by 4 bases, with 15 bases left in between. Here the CDR3 DNA reads TGTGCCAGCAGTTACGTGGAGGGGGAATACGAGCAGTACTTC. This translates into CASSYVEGEYEQYF. Filled out from reference TRBV2 and TRBJ2-7, the complete variable domain reads EPEVTQTPSHQVTQMGQEVILRCVPISNHLYFYWYRQILGQKVEFLVSFYNNEISEKSEIFDDQFSVERPDGSNFTLKIRSTKLEDSAMYFCASSYVEGEYEQYFGPGTRLTVT.

In regard to this clonotype: Being one base from a much bigger clone, this may be a read error. The rearrangement uses TRBV7-9 and TRBJ2-7, with TRBD2 as a possible D gene (5 bases). This CDR3 is built from 15 residues. The germline V and J ends were trimmed by 2 bases and 5 bases, with 16 bases remaining between them. CDR1 is SEHNR, CDR2 FQNEAQ, per germline (reference sequence). Here the CDR3 reads CASSLNDISGNEQYF. CDR3 in DNA: TGTGCCAGCAGCTTAAACGACATCTCGGGGAACGAGCAGTACTTC.

This clonotype was recorded a few times. This chain uses TRBV4-3 with TRBJ2-2, with D perhaps matching TRBD1 (6 bases). Trimming removed 6 bases from V and 10 bases from J, with 24 bases in between. Germline V gene data show CDR1 as LGHNA and CDR2 as YSLEER. The CDR3 has 16 residues. Written as DNA, the CDR3 is TGCGCCAGCAGACCTATCAGACAGACAGGTCGAGTGGAGCTGTTTTTT. This encodes CASRPIRQTGRVELFF.